One sample yielded the 11 T cell receptor beta chains listed below, sequenced in a study of human T cells and chemical hapten exposure. Time point meaning: patch test 3, about 24 weeks after DPC sensitization. Treatment described: therapeutic diphenylcyclopropenone sensitization with weekly scalp DPC. One entry per CDR3 protein, called by TCRdb with MiXCR from the RACE reads. The sample has 45,000 to 60,000 distinct CDR3 sequences, approximately 13% seen once. Source: whole blood, taken in connection with sensitization to the hapten diphenylcyclopropenone (DPC). The source of these receptors is a man aged 25-45 years with alopecia areata. Some clones in this sample may be carry-over from other donors' samples.

The chain is built from TRBV5-1 and TRBJ1-6; 7 nucleotides match TRBD1. The CDR3 has 13 amino acids. With 6 bases clipped from V and 7 bases from J, the junction kept 4 bases outside the gene matches. The germline gives CDR1 SGHRS, CDR2 YFSETQ. The CDR3 DNA sequence: TGCGCCAGCACCGACAGGGAGAATTCACCCCTCCACTTT. It is translated as CASTDRENSPLHF.

This clonotype was seen only a few times. The chain uses TRBV6-2 or TRBV6-3 and TRBJ1-5, with no clear D. This CDR3 has 14 amino acids. The germline gives CDR1 MNHEY, CDR2 SVGEGT. With 2 bases removed from V and 7 bases from J, the gap between germline ends came to 12 bases. CDR3 amino acids: CASSYPRKGQPQHF. CDR3 DNA: TGTGCCAGCAGTTACCCCAGGAAGGGCCAGCCCCAGCATTTT.

The V and J genes are TRBV29-1 and TRBJ1-1; D is perhaps TRBD1 (5 bases). V dropped 2 bases and J dropped 2 bases, with 9 bases sitting between them. In germline, CDR1 is SQVTM, CDR2 ANQGSEA. This CDR3 has 13 residues. The CDR3: CSVESQGNTEAFF. CDR3 DNA sequence: TGCAGCGTTGAAAGCCAGGGAAACACTGAAGCTTTCTTT.

On this clonotype: A read error is possible here, since a much larger clone lies one base away. The rearrangement uses TRBV29-1 and TRBJ2-5; D is unresolved. The CDR3 length is 11 residues. V was trimmed by 3 bases and J by 8 bases, leaving 10 bases between them. The V gene's germline CDR1 is SQVTM and CDR2 ANQGSEA. CDR3 DNA sequence: TGCAGCGTTGAGACAATGGACACCCAGTACTTC. Protein sequence: CSVETMDTQYF.

This clonotype was observed a handful of times. The chain recombines TRBV12-3 or TRBV12-4 with TRBJ2-2, with TRBD2 as a possible D gene (5 bases). The CDR3 covers 13 residues. With 4 bases removed from V and 3 bases from J, the gap between germline ends came to 6 bases. The CDR3 loop reads CASSSSYTGELFF. CDR3 bases: TGTGCCAGCAGTTCTAGCTACACCGGGGAGCTGTTTTTT.

V is TRBV5-1 and J is TRBJ1-2; TRBD1 agrees at 7 bases. V lost 0 bases, J lost 6 bases, and 5 bases stayed unmatched. Germline CDR1 is SGHRS and CDR2 is YFSETQ. This CDR3 contains 14 residues. CDR3 amino acids: CASSLGDRSHGYTF. CDR3 sequence (DNA): TGCGCCAGCAGCTTGGGGGACAGAAGCCATGGCTACACCTTC.

This sequence joins TRBV6-2 or TRBV6-3 and TRBJ2-6, with D unclear. This CDR3 has 15 residues. Germline V lookup: CDR1 MNHEY, CDR2 SVGEGT. Trimming cost V 0 bases and J 0 bases, with 3 bases left between them. The CDR3 bases are TGTGCCAGCAGTTACTCGAGCTCTGGGGCCAACGTCCTGACTTTC. Its protein product is CASSYSSSGANVLTF.

This clonotype was seen only a few times. The gene calls are TRBV20-1 and TRBJ1-3; 9 bases fit TRBD1. Germline V gene data show CDR1 as DFQATT and CDR2 as SNEGSKA (reference sequence). The CDR3 runs to 14 residues. J was trimmed by 7 bases and V by 5 bases; bases with no gene match: 9. For the CDR3, the DNA is TGCAGTGCTCTTAACGACAGGGGGTCCAACACCATATATTTT. This sequence encodes CSALNDRGSNTIYF.

The rearrangement joins TRBV5-1 to TRBJ2-3; TRBD2 matches at 11 bases. Looked up from germline, CDR1 is SGHRS and CDR2 is YFSETQ. V trimming: 6 bases; J trimming: 2 bases; junction bases outside the gene matches: 5. The CDR3 length is 15 residues. The CDR3 sequence: CASTLAGALTDTQYF. CDR3 coding DNA: TGCGCCAGCACACTAGCGGGGGCCCTCACAGATACGCAGTATTTT.

This clonotype was picked up many times. V and J are TRBV9 and TRBJ2-1; D is ambiguous. Germline V CDR1 and CDR2: SGDLS, YYNGEE. The CDR3 sequence is 12 residues long. V lost 0 bases and J lost 6, with 4 bases in between. The CDR3 DNA sequence: TGTGCCAGCAGCGTAGCTAGCAATGAGCAGTTCTTC. Encoded protein: CASSVASNEQFF.

This clonotype has more than one count but fewer than ten. The rearrangement links TRBV6-6 to TRBJ1-1; TRBD1 aligns across 7 bases. Looked up from germline, CDR1 is MNHNY and CDR2 is SVGAGI (reference sequence). V gave up 6 bases and J gave up 3 bases; unmatched junction bases: 7. This CDR3 comprises 14 residues. The DNA for the CDR3 is TGTGCCAGCAGCCAACAGGGGTTGGACACTGAAGCTTTCTTT. Amino acids: CASSQQGLDTEAFF.